The 11 T cell receptor beta chains below all came from one sample that was sequenced in a study of T cell responses to AZD1222 COVID-19 vaccine. Generated by immunoSEQ multiplex PCR, the TCRdb table keeps only in-frame clones and is missing some. The sample comprises about 180,000 clones, about nine tenths of which are singletons, and about 2.8% rests with the top ten. Sequencing was performed on peripheral blood, taken on day 0 of AZD1222 vaccination. Receptors originate from an adult in good health.

This chain uses TRBV7-2 with TRBJ2-1; perhaps TRBD2 as D (6 bases). The CDR3 extends over 12 amino acids. Germline CDR1 and CDR2: SGHTA and FQGNSA. V was pared by 8 bases and J by 8 bases, with 13 bases between. The CDR3 reads CASGGTAHEQFF. CDR3 coding DNA: TGTGCCAGCGGGGGGACCGCCCATGAGCAGTTCTTC.

The sample holds one count of this clone. The chain uses TRBV24-1 and TRBJ2-3; TRBD2 aligns across 8 bases. Germline loops: CDR1 KGHDR, CDR2 SFDVKD. Trimming cost V 4 bases and J 0 bases; bases outside gene matches: 5. CDR3 length: 16 residues. CDR3 nucleotide sequence: TGTGCCACCAGTGAGCCCGGGGGGGGAAGCACAGATACGCAGTATTTT. Protein sequence: CATSEPGGGSTDTQYF.

The rearrangement links TRBV11-3 to TRBJ2-2; unclear D gene. There are 16 residues in the CDR3. V gave up 0 bases and J gave up 3 bases, with 11 bases separating them. Germline CDR1 and CDR2: SGHNT and YENEEA. CDR3 sequence (DNA): TGTGCCAGCAGCTTAGATCTTGGCGGATACACCGGGGAGCTGTTTTTT. Translation: CASSLDLGGYTGELFF.

The rearrangement links TRBV9 to TRBJ1-6; D gene unclear. CDR3 length: 16 residues. Germline lookup yields CDR1 SGDLS and CDR2 YYNGEE. V was clipped by 5 bases and J by 0 bases, with 12 bases between them. The CDR3 nucleotides read TGTGCCAGCAGTTCAGGAGCAGGCTCCTATAATTCACCCCTCCACTTT. Translated: CASSSGAGSYNSPLHF.

The chain's CDR3 is CASSQEWGAGQETQYF. The CDR3, as DNA: TGCGCCAGCAGCCAAGAATGGGGAGCGGGGCAAGAGACCCAGTACTTC. The chain is built from TRBV4-3 and TRBJ2-5; 7 nucleotides align to TRBD2. The CDR3 runs to 16 residues. The J segment lost 2 bases and the V segment lost 0 bases, leaving 6 bases of the junction unmatched. Germline assignment: CDR1 LGHNA and CDR2 YSLEER.

V usage is TRBV30 and J usage is TRBJ1-3; no clear D gene. V was pared by 0 bases and J by 0 bases, with 18 bases between. Germline assignment: CDR1 GTSNPN and CDR2 SVGIG (reference sequence). The CDR3 runs 18 residues. CDR3 sequence (DNA): TGTGCCTGGAGTGTACGGTTTTGGTCGGCCGCCTCTGGAAACACCATATATTTT. Protein product: CAWSVRFWSAASGNTIYF.

The chain combines TRBV6-5 with TRBJ1-3; D uncertain. V lost 4 bases to trimming and J lost 3 bases, with 13 bases between them. This CDR3 has 15 residues. Germline CDR1 and CDR2: MNHEY and SVGAGI. CDR3 in DNA: TGTGCCAGCAGTTCCCGGACTGGTCGTGGAAACACCATATATTTT. Protein: CASSSRTGRGNTIYF.

This clone has only a few counts. The genes are TRBV3-1 (or the pseudogene TRBV3-2) and TRBJ2-6; 7 bases line up with TRBD2. Looked up from germline, CDR1 is LGHDT and CDR2 is YNNKEL (reference sequence). This CDR3 is built from 16 residues. With 0 bases clipped from V and 2 bases from J, the junction kept 1 base outside the gene matches. The DNA for the CDR3 is TGTGCCAGCAGCCAAGATGGGGGGGCTGGGGCCAACGTCCTGACTTTC. Its translation: CASSQDGGAGANVLTF.

The rearrangement uses TRBV6-6 and TRBJ1-5; the D gene is possibly TRBD1 (5 bases). The germline V and J ends were trimmed by 2 bases and 3 bases, with 11 bases remaining between them. The CDR3 totals 15 residues. Germline CDR1 MNHNY, CDR2 SVGAGI (reference sequence). CDR3 bases: TGTGCCAGCAGTTACCGCGGGGGGGTCAATCAGCCCCAGCATTTT. This sequence encodes CASSYRGGVNQPQHF.

The chain recombines TRBV4-1 with TRBJ1-4, with D hard to call. Germline V gene lookup returns CDR1 MGHRA and CDR2 YSYEKL. Trimming cost V 6 bases and J 4 bases, with 9 bases left between them. The CDR3 is 13 residues long. The CDR3 DNA is TGCGCCAGCAGAAACGCTTTTAATGAAAAACTGTTTTTT. This codes for CASRNAFNEKLFF.

This rearrangement joins TRBV11-2 to TRBJ1-6; possibly TRBD1 for D (6 bases). Germline V gene lookup returns CDR1 SGHAT and CDR2 FQNNGV. The V and J ends lost 5 bases and 7 bases respectively, with 15 bases between them. The CDR3 extends over 15 amino acids. The DNA of the CDR3 is TGTGCCAGCAGCACTTTGACAGGAGGAAATTCACCCCTCCACTTT. It specifies CASSTLTGGNSPLHF.